Reported below is one T cell receptor beta chain. Only in-frame clones appear in the TCRdb table, and some are missing; sequencing was by immunoSEQ multiplex PCR. The sample has more than 200,000 clones, roughly 83% seen once; the top ten hold approximately 9.1%. This entry belongs to a study of blood T cell repertoires in COVID-19. Trimming removed 0 bases at V and 0 bases at J, with 15 bases between. Germline values: CDR1 LGHNT, CDR2 FRNRAP. The CDR3 is 17 amino acids. This clonotype originated in an elderly man with acute or convalescent COVID-19. V and J are TRBV12-5 and TRBJ2-7; tentative D call: TRBD1 (5 bases). Sample: peripheral blood. This CDR3 is CASGLVLLGVNSYEQYF. CDR3 coding DNA: TGTGCTAGTGGTTTGGTACTTTTAGGGGTCAACTCCTACGAGCAGTACTTC.